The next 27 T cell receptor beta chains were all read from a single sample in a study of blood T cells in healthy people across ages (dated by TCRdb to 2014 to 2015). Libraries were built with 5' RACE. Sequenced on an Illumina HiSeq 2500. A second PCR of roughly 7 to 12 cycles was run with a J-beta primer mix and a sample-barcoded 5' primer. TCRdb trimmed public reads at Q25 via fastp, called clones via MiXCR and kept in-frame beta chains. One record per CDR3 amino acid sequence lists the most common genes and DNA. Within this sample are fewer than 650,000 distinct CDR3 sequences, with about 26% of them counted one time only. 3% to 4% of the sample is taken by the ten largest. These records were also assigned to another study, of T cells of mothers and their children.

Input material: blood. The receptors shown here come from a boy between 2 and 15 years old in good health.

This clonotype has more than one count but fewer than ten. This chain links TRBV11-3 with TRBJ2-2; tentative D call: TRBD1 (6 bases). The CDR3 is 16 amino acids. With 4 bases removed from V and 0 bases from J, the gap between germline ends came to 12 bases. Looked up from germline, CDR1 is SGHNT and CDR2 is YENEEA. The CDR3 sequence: CASSSLDSANTGELFF. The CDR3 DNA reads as TGTGCCAGCAGCTCACTGGACAGCGCGAACACCGGGGAGCTGTTTTTT.

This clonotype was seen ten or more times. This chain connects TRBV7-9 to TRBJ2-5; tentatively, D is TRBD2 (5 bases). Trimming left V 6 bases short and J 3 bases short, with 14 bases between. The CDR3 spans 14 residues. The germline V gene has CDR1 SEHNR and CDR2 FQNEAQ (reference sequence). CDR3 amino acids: CASRQRAGEETQYF. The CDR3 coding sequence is TGTGCCAGCAGACAGAGGGCCGGGGAAGAGACCCAGTACTTC.

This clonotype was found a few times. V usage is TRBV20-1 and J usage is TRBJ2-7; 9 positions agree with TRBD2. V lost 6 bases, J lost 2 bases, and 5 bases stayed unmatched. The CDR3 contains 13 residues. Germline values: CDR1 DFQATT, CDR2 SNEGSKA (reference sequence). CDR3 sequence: CSAASGAPYEQYF. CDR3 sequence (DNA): TGCAGTGCGGCTAGCGGGGCACCCTACGAGCAGTACTTC.

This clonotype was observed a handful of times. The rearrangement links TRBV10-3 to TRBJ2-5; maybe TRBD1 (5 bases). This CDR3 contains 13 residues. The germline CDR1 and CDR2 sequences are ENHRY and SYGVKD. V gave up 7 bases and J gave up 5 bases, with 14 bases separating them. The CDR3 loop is CAITPRAGETQYF. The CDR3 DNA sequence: TGTGCCATCACCCCCAGGGCCGGGGAGACCCAGTACTTC.

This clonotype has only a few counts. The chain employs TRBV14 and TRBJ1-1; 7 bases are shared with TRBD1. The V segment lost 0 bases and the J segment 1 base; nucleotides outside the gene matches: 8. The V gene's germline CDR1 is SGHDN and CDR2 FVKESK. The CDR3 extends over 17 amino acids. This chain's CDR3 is CASSQEEGAEWNTEAFF. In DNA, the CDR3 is TGTGCCAGCAGCCAAGAAGAGGGGGCGGAGTGGAACACTGAAGCTTTCTTT.

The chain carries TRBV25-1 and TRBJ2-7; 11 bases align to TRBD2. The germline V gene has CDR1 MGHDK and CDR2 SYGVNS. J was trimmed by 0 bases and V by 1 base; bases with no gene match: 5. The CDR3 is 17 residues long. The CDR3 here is CASSESKLAGVSYEQYF. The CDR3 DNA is TGTGCCAGCAGTGAATCTAAACTAGCGGGAGTCTCCTACGAGCAGTACTTC.

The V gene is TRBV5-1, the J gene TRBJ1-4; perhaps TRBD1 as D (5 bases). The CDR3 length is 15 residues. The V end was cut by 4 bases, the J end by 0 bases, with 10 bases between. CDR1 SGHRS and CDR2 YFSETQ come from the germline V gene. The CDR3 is CASSTPGSTNEKLFF. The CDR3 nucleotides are TGCGCCAGCAGCACCCCAGGGTCAACTAATGAAAAACTGTTTTTT.

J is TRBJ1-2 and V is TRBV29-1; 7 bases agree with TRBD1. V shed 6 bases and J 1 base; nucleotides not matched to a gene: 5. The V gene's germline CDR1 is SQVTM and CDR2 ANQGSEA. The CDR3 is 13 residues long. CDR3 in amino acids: CSVGDRLNYGYTF. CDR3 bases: TGCAGCGTCGGGGACAGACTTAACTATGGCTACACCTTC.

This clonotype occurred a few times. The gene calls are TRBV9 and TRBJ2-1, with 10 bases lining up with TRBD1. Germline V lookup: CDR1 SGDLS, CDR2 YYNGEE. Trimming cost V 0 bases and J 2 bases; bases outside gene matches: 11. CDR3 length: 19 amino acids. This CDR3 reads CASSVGRGQGYYPYNEQFF. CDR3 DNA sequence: TGTGCCAGCAGCGTAGGTAGGGGACAGGGGTACTACCCCTACAATGAGCAGTTCTTC.

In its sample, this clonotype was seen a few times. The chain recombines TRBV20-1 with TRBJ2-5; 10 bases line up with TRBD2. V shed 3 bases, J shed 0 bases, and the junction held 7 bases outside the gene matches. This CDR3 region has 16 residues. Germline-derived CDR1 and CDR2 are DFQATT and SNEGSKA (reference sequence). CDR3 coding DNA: TGCAGTGCTAGTGGACTAGCGGAAACGTACCAAGAGACCCAGTACTTC. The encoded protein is CSASGLAETYQETQYF.

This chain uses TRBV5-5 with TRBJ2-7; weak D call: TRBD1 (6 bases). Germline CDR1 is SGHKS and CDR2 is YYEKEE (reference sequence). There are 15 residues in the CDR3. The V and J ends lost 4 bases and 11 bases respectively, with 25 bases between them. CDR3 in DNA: TGTGCCAGCAGCCAAGTCCCCGGGGAGCGGACAGCTGAGTACTTC. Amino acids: CASSQVPGERTAEYF. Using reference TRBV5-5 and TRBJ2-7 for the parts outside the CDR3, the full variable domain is DAGVTQSPTHLIKTRGQQVTLRCSPISGHKSVSWYQQVLGQGPQFIFQYYEKEERGRGNFPDRFSARQFPNYSSELNVNALLLGDSALYLCASSQVPGERTAEYFGPGTRLTVT.

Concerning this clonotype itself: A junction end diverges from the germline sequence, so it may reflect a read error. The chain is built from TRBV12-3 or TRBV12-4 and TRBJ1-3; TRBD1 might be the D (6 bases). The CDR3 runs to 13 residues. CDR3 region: CVSSGGLGNTIYF. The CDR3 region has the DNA TGTGTCAGCAGCGGGGGGCTAGGAAACACCATATATTTT.

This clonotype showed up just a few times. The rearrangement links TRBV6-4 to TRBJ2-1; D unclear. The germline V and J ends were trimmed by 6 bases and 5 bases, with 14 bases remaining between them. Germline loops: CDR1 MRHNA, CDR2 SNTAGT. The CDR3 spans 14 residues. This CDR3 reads CASSNIAWDNEQFF. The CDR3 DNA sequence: TGTGCCAGCAGCAACATCGCATGGGACAATGAGCAGTTCTTC.

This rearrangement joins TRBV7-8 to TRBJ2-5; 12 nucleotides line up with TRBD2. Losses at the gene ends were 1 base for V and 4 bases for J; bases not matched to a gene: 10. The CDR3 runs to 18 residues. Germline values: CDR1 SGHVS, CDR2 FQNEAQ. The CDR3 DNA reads TGTGCCAGCAGCTTAGGGGCTCGACTAGCGGGAGTAGGAGAGACCCAGTACTTC. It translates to CASSLGARLAGVGETQYF.

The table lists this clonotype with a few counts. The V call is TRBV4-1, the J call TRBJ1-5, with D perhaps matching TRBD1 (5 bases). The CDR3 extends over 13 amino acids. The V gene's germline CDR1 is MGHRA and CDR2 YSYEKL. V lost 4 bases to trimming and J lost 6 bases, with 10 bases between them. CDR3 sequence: CASSRGVLQPQHF. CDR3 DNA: TGCGCCAGCAGCCGAGGGGTACTTCAGCCCCAGCATTTT.

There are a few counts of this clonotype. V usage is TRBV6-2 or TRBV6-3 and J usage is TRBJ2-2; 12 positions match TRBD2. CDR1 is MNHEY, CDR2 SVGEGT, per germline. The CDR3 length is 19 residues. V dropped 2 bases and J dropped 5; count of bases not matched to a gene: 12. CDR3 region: CASSYLTSGGTRNTGELFF. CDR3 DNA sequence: TGTGCCAGCAGTTACCTGACTAGCGGGGGCACAAGGAATACCGGGGAGCTGTTTTTT.

CDR3 sequence reads: CASSLSSRAGETQYF. Written as DNA, the CDR3 is TGTGCCAGCAGTTTATCGTCCCGGGCCGGGGAGACCCAGTACTTC. This rearrangement joins TRBV27 to TRBJ2-5; D uncertain. This CDR3 has 15 amino acids. CDR1 and CDR2 from the germline V gene are MNHEY and SMNVEV (reference sequence). Trimming pared 0 bases from V and 5 bases from J, leaving 13 bases between.

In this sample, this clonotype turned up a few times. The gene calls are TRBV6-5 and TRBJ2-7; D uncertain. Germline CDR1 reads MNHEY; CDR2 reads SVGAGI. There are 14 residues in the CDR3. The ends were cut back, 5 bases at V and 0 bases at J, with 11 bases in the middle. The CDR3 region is CASSPERFSYEQYF. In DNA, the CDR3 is TGTGCCAGCAGTCCCGAGCGTTTCTCCTACGAGCAGTACTTC.

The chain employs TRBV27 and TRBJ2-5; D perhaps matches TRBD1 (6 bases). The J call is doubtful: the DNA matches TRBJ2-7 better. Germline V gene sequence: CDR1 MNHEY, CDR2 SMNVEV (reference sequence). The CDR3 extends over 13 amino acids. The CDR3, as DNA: TGTGCCAGCTCAATGGACAGAGCCTACGAGCAGTACTTC. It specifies CASSMDRAYEQYF.

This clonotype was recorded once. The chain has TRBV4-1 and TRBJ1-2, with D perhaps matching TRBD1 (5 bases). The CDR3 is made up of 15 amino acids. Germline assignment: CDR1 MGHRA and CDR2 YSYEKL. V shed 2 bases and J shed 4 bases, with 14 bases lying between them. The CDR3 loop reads CASSQYQWDPYGYTF. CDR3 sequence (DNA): TGCGCCAGCAGCCAATATCAATGGGACCCCTATGGCTACACCTTC.

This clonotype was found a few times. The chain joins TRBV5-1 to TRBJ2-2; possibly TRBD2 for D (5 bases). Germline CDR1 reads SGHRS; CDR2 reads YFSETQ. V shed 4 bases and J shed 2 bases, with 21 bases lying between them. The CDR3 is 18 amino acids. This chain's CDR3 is CASSDVWELKTNTGELFF. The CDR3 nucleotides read TGCGCCAGCAGCGACGTGTGGGAGCTTAAAACTAACACCGGGGAGCTGTTTTTT.

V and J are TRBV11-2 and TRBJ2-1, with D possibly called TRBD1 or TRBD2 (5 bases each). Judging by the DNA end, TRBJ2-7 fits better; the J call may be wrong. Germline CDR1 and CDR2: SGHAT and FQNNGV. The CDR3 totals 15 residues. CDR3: CASSLGGSPTYEQYF. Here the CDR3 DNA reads TGTGCCAGCAGCTTAGGGGGGAGCCCGACCTACGAGCAGTACTTC.

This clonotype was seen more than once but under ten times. The CDR3 DNA reads TGCGCCAGCAGGCCCCCGGGTAGCGACCTGCGAACCGGGGAGCTGTTTTTT. Amino acid sequence: CASRPPGSDLRTGELFF. The chain uses TRBV5-1 and TRBJ2-2; a possible D gene is TRBD2 (5 bases). V was cut by 5 bases and J by 5 bases, with 22 bases left in between. The CDR3 sequence is 17 residues long. Germline CDR1 is SGHRS and CDR2 is YFSETQ.

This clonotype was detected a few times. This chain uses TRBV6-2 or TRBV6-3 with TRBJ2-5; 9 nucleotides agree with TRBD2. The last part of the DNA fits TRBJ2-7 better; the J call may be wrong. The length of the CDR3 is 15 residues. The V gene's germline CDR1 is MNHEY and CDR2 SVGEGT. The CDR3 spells CASSLQGLAAYEQYF. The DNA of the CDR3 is TGTGCCAGCAGTCTCCAGGGACTAGCCGCCTACGAGCAGTACTTC.

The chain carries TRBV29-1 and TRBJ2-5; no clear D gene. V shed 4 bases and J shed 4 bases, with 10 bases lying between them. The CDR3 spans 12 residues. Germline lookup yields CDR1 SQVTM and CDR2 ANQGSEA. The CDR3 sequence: CSVALGSETQYF. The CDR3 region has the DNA TGCAGCGTTGCACTGGGTTCAGAGACCCAGTACTTC.

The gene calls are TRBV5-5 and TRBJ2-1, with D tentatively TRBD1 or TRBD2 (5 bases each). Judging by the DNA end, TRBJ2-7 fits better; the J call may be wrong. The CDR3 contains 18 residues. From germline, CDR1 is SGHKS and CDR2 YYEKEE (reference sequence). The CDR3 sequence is CASSGYCKRAGTIYEQYF. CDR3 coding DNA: TGTGCCAGCAGCGGCTATTGTAAAAGGGCAGGGACCATTTACGAGCAGTACTTC.

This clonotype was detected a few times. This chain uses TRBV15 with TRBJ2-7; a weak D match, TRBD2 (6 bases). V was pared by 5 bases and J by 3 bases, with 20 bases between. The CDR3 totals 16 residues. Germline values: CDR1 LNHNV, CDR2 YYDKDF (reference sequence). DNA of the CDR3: TGTGCCACCAGCCAAGAGCGAGGGGCGGGAAGCTACGAGCAGTACTTC. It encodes CATSQERGAGSYEQYF.